A selection of T cell receptor beta chains follows, all from one sample in a study of OX40 agonist ivuxolimab in advanced cancers. Assay used: immunoSEQ multiplex PCR; TCRdb lists only in-frame clones, some missing. The sample records about 79,000 clones, about 86% being singletons. Sequenced material: CD4+ or CD8+ T cells sorted from blood, taken in a trial of the OX40 agonist ivuxolimab. These receptor sequences come from an adult with an advanced solid tumor such as melanoma, head and neck, liver or kidney cancer. The CDR3 runs from the conserved cysteine through the conserved F or W. The order of the fields is D gene, V gene, clone size, J gene, CDR3 DNA, CDR3 protein. The D gene is left open where the match is weak. Size values are once, few and many counts, or a class for expanded clones, and some rows have none.

NA	TRBV18	few	TRBJ1-3	TGTGCCAGCTCACCAGGGGGAAATGGAAACACCATATATTTT	CASSPGGNGNTIYF
TRBD2	TRBV5-4	NA	TRBJ2-2	TGTGCCAGCAGCTCCCAGACTAGCGGCAACACCGGGGAGCTGTTTTTT	CASSSQTSGNTGELFF
NA	TRBV6-5	NA	TRBJ2-7	TGTGCCAGCAGTACTGGGGGTAGAGAGCAGTACTTC	CASSTGGREQYF
TRBD1	TRBV6-5	NA	TRBJ2-7	TGTGCCAGCAGTATGGACAGGCTAGGGATTCGCGAGCAGTACTTC	CASSMDRLGIREQYF
TRBD1	TRBV6-6	NA	TRBJ2-3	TGTGCCATCCGGGACAGTAGCACAGATACGCAGTATTTT	CAIRDSSTDTQYF
NA	TRBV6-1	NA	TRBJ1-1	TGTGCCAGCAGATTGAACACTGAAGCTTTCTTT	CASRLNTEAFF
NA	TRBV18	NA	TRBJ1-1	TGTGCCAGCTCACCAATCGGGAACACTGAAGCTTTCTTT	CASSPIGNTEAFF
NA	TRBV6-5	few	TRBJ1-2	TGTGCCAGCAGCCCCGGGGCAGCCTATGGCTACACCTTC	CASSPGAAYGYTF
NA	TRBV5-5	NA	TRBJ1-2	TGTGCCAGCAGCTTGTTGGCAGGTCTTGGGGGCTACACCTTC	CASSLLAGLGGYTF
NA	TRBV28	NA	TRBJ2-6	TGTGCCAGCAGTTTCACGGGGACTGGGGCCAACGTCCTGACTTTC	CASSFTGTGANVLTF
NA	TRBV6-6	NA	TRBJ1-1	TGTGCCAGCACCTTCAGCGCAGTAGAGATGAACACTGAAGCTTTCTTT	CASTFSAVEMNTEAFF
NA	TRBV19	NA	TRBJ1-2	TGTGCCAGTAGTATCAAGGGAAGCTATGGCTACACCTTC	CASSIKGSYGYTF
TRBD1	TRBV6-6	once	TRBJ2-1	TGTGCCAGCATCTCCAGAGGGGGGACAGGGGATGAGCAGTTCTTC	CASISRGGTGDEQFF
TRBD2	TRBV5-6	NA	TRBJ2-3	TGTGCCAGCAGGCCGGGACTAGCACGAGATACGCAGTATTTT	CASRPGLARDTQYF
TRBD1	TRBV5-1	once	TRBJ2-1	TGCGCCAGCAACCGGGACAGAGACAATGAGCAGTTCTTC	CASNRDRDNEQFF
NA	TRBV11-2	NA	TRBJ1-2	TGTGCCAGCAGCTTAGTGACAGGCGATGGCTACACCTTC	CASSLVTGDGYTF
NA	TRBV30	once	TRBJ2-7	TGTGCCTGGAGTGTTAGGACAATGCCCAACTACGAGCAGTACTTC	CAWSVRTMPNYEQYF
NA	TRBV4-2	NA	TRBJ1-6	TGTGCCAGCAGCCCGGACAATAGGGCATATAATTCACCCCTCCACTTT	CASSPDNRAYNSPLHF
TRBD2	TRBV18	NA	TRBJ2-1	TGTGCCAGCTCACCACCGCCAGCGGGAGTAAACAATGAGCAGTTCTTC	CASSPPPAGVNNEQFF
NA	TRBV10-1	once	TRBJ1-1	TGCGCCAGCAGTGAGTTAACCAGGGGTGAAGCTTTCTTT	CASSELTRGEAFF
NA	TRBV7-2	NA	TRBJ1-2	TGTGCCAGCAGCTCCCCCGGCGAGGGGCGCTTACCTTTTAACTATGGCTACACCTTC	CASSSPGEGRLPFNYGYTF
NA	TRBV5-4	once	TRBJ1-6	TGTGCCAGCAGCTTGTGGGGGACCTATAATTCACCCCTCCACTTT	CASSLWGTYNSPLHF
TRBD1	TRBV11-1	NA	TRBJ2-3	TGTGCCAGCAGCTCGGGACAGGGGTTCGCAGATACGCAGTATTTT	CASSSGQGFADTQYF